The 13 T cell receptor beta chains below were found in one sample sequenced in a study of regulatory T cells in long-lasting Graves disease. Sample time point: persistent/refractory GD, antithyroid drugs over 5 years with positive TRAb. From RNA extracted from PBMCs, the TCR library was made. Arm-PCR of CDR3 regions with iRepertoire HTBI primers generated TCR beta libraries. TCRdb called the multiplex PCR reads again in MiXCR, with one record for every CDR3 protein. The data show roughly 300,000 distinct CDR3 sequences, roughly a fifth seen once. The sequenced sample was peripheral blood mononuclear cells (PBMCs), obtained when the disease was refractory, from a patient treated with antithyroid drugs. These receptors were taken from a female donor with Graves disease.

This clonotype was observed a handful of times. CDR3 nucleotide sequence: TGTGCCAGCAGCCAATGGGGAAACGGACGTGGCTACACCTTC. Translated, it gives CASSQWGNGRGYTF. The chain recombines TRBV14 with TRBJ1-2; no clear D gene. Trimming took 2 bases from V and 7 from J, leaving 14 bases between them. Germline CDR1 and CDR2: SGHDN and FVKESK. The CDR3 runs 14 residues.

The chain links TRBV12-3 or TRBV12-4 to TRBJ1-1; D unclear. This CDR3 is built from 14 residues. The V end was cut by 3 bases, the J end by 1 base, with 9 bases between. The chain's CDR3 is CASSFLLKNTEAFF. The CDR3 DNA reads TGTGCCAGCAGTTTCCTCTTAAAGAACACTGAAGCTTTCTTT.

This chain joins TRBV11-2 and TRBJ2-3; D not resolved. The CDR3 consists of 14 residues. V was shortened by 3 bases and J by 2 bases, with 9 bases between the two germline ends. The germline CDR1 and CDR2 sequences are SGHAT and FQNNGV. As DNA, the CDR3 is TGTGCCAGCAGCTTGGTGGCTGACACAGATACGCAGTATTTT. Its translation is CASSLVADTDTQYF.

This clonotype was detected many times. This sequence joins TRBV12-3 or TRBV12-4 and TRBJ1-2; no reliable D call. V lost 3 bases and J lost 0, with 17 bases in between. This CDR3 has 17 residues. The CDR3 loop is CASSLFGLKPPNYGYTF. The CDR3 DNA reads as TGTGCCAGCAGTTTGTTTGGGCTGAAGCCTCCTAACTATGGCTACACCTTC.

A word on this clonotype: This may be a read error, as it is one base from a much larger clone. The chain has TRBV7-2 and TRBJ1-6; 8 nucleotides align to TRBD1. The ends lost 5 bases at V and 11 bases at J; junction bases unmatched: 8. Germline V gives CDR1 SGHTA, CDR2 FQGNSA. This CDR3 contains 14 residues. The CDR3 sequence: CASSPRQGSPPLHF. The CDR3 bases are TGTGCCAGCAGCCCCCGACAGGGGAGTCCACCCCTCCACTTT.

This clonotype was observed a handful of times. The rearrangement joins TRBV20-1 to TRBJ1-5; D remains ambiguous. Germline V gene sequence: CDR1 DFQATT, CDR2 SNEGSKA (reference sequence). The CDR3 length is 15 residues. Trimming took 6 bases from V and 5 from J, leaving 20 bases between them. The CDR3 sequence is CSATPPGRRHQPQHF. Written as DNA, the CDR3 is TGCAGTGCCACGCCTCCGGGGAGAAGACATCAGCCCCAGCATTTT.

This clonotype came up a few times. The gene calls are TRBV6-2 or TRBV6-3 and TRBJ1-1; possible D gene TRBD1, 6 bases. Germline loops: CDR1 MNHEY, CDR2 SVGEGT. The CDR3 has 13 residues. Deletions cut 6 bases from V and 5 bases from J, with 13 bases between. CDR3 in DNA: TGTGCCAGCAGCTGGGCCCAGGGGACTGAAGCTTTCTTT. Its protein product is CASSWAQGTEAFF.

This clonotype has only a few counts. The chain links TRBV20-1 to TRBJ2-2; possible D gene TRBD1, 6 bases. The V and J ends lost 6 bases and 5 bases respectively, with 10 bases between them. The CDR3 has 12 amino acids. Germline lookup yields CDR1 DFQATT and CDR2 SNEGSKA (reference sequence). CDR3 residues: CSAPGQTGELFF. For the CDR3, the DNA is TGCAGTGCGCCCGGACAGACCGGGGAGCTGTTTTTT.

This sequence joins TRBV2 and TRBJ2-1; 9 bases align to TRBD2. The CDR3 is 15 residues long. V shed 6 bases, J shed 2 bases, and the junction held 5 bases outside the gene matches. Germline V gene sequence: CDR1 SNHLY, CDR2 FYNNEI. The CDR3 loop is CASRDSGGPYNEQFF. The CDR3 DNA reads as TGTGCCAGCAGGGACAGCGGGGGGCCCTACAATGAGCAGTTCTTC.

This clonotype was seen a handful of times. The rearrangement uses TRBV11-3 and TRBJ2-1; D is perhaps TRBD2 (6 bases). Trimming took 3 bases from V and 6 from J, leaving 6 bases between them. This CDR3 is 12 amino acids long. Per the germline V gene, CDR1 is SGHNT and CDR2 is YENEEA. In nucleotides, the CDR3 is TGTGCCAGCAGCTTCGGGAGCAATGAGCAGTTCTTC. It yields the protein CASSFGSNEQFF.

Only a few counts were recorded for this clonotype. The V and J genes are TRBV6-1 and TRBJ1-6; D might be TRBD1 (5 bases). Germline V gives CDR1 MNHNS, CDR2 SASEGT. With 7 bases removed from V and 7 bases from J, the gap between germline ends came to 17 bases. The CDR3 totals 15 residues. The CDR3 DNA follows: TGTGCCAGCACCTACGTAGCCAGGGCCAATTCACCCCTCCACTTT. Translation gives CASTYVARANSPLHF.

In its sample, this clonotype was seen many times. The chain is built from TRBV30 and TRBJ2-4, with 11 bases matching TRBD1. The J segment lost 7 bases and the V segment lost 2 bases, leaving 1 base of the junction unmatched. The CDR3 spans 13 residues. Germline V lookup: CDR1 GTSNPN, CDR2 SVGIG (reference sequence). CDR3 loop: CAWSRDRGNIQYF. The CDR3 DNA follows: TGTGCCTGGAGTCGGGACAGGGGGAACATTCAGTACTTC.

The chain recombines TRBV3-1 with TRBJ2-3, with 8 bases lining up with TRBD1. CDR3 size: 14 residues. V lost 3 bases, J lost 3 bases, and 2 bases stayed unmatched. Looked up from germline, CDR1 is LGHDT and CDR2 is YNNKEL (reference sequence). The CDR3 protein is CASSHGTGTDTQYF. The CDR3 DNA is TGTGCCAGCAGCCATGGGACAGGTACAGATACGCAGTATTTT.